This T cell receptor beta chain originates from a study of vaccination effects on CD4 cells after COVID-19. Study information: Expansion of antigen-specific CD4+ T cells with viral peptide pools was carried out by the ViraFEST assay before sequencing. Following the second dose by a median of 72 days, the post-vaccine samples were obtained. A few convalescent patients underwent early and late post-vaccination sampling. Study observations and caveats: Vaccine-induced new clones formed most post-vaccine spike-reactive clones in convalescents.

The CDR3 totals 14 residues. In germline, CDR1 is KGHDR, CDR2 SFDVKD. The ends were cut back, 8 bases at V and 0 bases at J, with 13 bases in the middle. Culture lasted over 9 days before CD4+ T cell isolation. Their SARS-CoV-2 infection, verified by PCR, occurred between March and December 2020. Either the BNT162b2 or mRNA-1273 vaccine was given to participants in two doses. Some clones are missing from TCRdb's copy, which holds only in-frame ones; the method was immunoSEQ multiplex PCR. This table has over 35,000 clones, 76% appearing once. As for this clone: Its specificity is unknown.

This chain links TRBV24-1 with TRBJ2-7, with D possibly matching TRBD1 (6 bases). This TCR was sampled from a human donor who had a prior SARS-CoV-2 infection. The sample was CD4+ T cells from PBMCs cultured without peptide, taken after COVID-19 vaccination. DNA of the CDR3: TGTGCCACCAAAACCCAGGACAGCTCCTACGAGCAGTACTTC. Translated: CATKTQDSSYEQYF.